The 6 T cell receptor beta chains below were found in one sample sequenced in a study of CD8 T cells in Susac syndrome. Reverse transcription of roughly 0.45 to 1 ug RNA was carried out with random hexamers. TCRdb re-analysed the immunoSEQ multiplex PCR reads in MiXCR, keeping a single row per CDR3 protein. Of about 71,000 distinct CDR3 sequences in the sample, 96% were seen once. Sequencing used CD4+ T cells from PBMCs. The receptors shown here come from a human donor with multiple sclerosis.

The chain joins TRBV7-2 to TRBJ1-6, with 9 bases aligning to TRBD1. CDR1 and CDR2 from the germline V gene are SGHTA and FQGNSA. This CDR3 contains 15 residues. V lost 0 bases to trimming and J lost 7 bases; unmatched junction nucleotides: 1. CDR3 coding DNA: TGTGCCAGCAGCTTAGCCGGGACAGGGAATTCACCCCTCCACTTT. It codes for CASSLAGTGNSPLHF. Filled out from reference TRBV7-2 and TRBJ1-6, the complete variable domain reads GAGVSQSPSNKVTEKGKDVELRCDPISGHTALYWYRQSLGQGLEFLIYFQGNSAPDKSGLPSDRFSAERTGGSVSTLTIQRTQQEDSAVYLCASSLAGTGNSPLHFGNGTRLTVT.

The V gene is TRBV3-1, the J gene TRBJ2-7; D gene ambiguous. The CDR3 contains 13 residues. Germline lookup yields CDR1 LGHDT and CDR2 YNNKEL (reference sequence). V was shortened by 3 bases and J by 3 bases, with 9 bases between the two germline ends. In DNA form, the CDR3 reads TGTGCCAGCAGCCAGCACAGCATCTACGAGCAGTACTTC. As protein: CASSQHSIYEQYF.

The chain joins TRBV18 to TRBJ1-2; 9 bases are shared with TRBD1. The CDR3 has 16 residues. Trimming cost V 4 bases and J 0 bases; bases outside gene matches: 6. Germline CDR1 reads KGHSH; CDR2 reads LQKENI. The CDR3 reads CASSRGTGPTNYGYTF. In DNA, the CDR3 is TGTGCCAGCTCACGCGGGACAGGGCCTACTAACTATGGCTACACCTTC.

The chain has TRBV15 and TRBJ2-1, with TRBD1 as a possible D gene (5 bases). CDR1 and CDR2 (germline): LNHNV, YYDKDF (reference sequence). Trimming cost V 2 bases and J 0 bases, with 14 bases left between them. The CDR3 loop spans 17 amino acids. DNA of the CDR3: TGTGCCACCAGCAGAACTCGACAGTTCGACTCCTACAATGAGCAGTTCTTC. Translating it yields CATSRTRQFDSYNEQFF. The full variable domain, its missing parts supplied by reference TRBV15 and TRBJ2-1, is DAMVIQNPRYQVTQFGKPVTLSCSQTLNHNVMYWYQQKSSQAPKLLFHYYDKDFNNEADTPDNFQSRRPNTSFCFLDIRSPGLGDTAMYLCATSRTRQFDSYNEQFFGPGTRLTVL.

In DNA, the CDR3 is TGTGCCAGCAGTTTTAGCGGGGGGGCCTGGGAGCAGTACTTC. This gives the protein CASSFSGGAWEQYF. The chain recombines TRBV27 with TRBJ2-7, with 11 nucleotides matching TRBD2. Per the germline V gene, CDR1 is MNHEY and CDR2 is SMNVEV (reference sequence). V was pared by 3 bases and J by 7 bases, with 5 bases of the junction left unmatched. The CDR3 has 14 amino acids.

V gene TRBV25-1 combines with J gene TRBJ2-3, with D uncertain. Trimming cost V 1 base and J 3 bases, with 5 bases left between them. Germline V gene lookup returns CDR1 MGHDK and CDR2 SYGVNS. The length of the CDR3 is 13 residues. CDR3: CASSEFRTDTQYF. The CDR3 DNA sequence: TGTGCCAGCAGTGAATTCCGAACAGATACGCAGTATTTT.